This T cell receptor (beta chain) was recovered during a study of T cells after yellow fever vaccination. V dropped 0 bases and J dropped 2 bases, with 10 bases sitting between them. This CDR3 comprises 15 residues. A universal primer site and UMIs were added as TCR cDNA was made by 5'RACE template switching. Each CDR3 protein gets one entry after TCRdb re-called the 5' RACE reads with MiXCR. In the table there are 500,000 to 650,000 distinct CDR3 sequences, roughly a sixth of which are singletons. Whole-study results and caveats: Just a small share of clonotypes turned up in the CD4 compartment as well as the CD8 compartment.

Details on this clonotype: Its target is not known.

The specimen comprised PBMCs, sampled 4 to 5 days after the first yellow fever vaccination. The chain has TRBV12-3 or TRBV12-4 and TRBJ1-2; perhaps TRBD1 as D (6 bases). The origin of this receptor is a man younger than 35 who received the YFV17D yellow fever vaccine. This CDR3 reads CASSLALRGNYGYTF. The CDR3 DNA follows: TGTGCCAGCAGTTTAGCGCTCAGGGGAAACTATGGCTACACCTTC.